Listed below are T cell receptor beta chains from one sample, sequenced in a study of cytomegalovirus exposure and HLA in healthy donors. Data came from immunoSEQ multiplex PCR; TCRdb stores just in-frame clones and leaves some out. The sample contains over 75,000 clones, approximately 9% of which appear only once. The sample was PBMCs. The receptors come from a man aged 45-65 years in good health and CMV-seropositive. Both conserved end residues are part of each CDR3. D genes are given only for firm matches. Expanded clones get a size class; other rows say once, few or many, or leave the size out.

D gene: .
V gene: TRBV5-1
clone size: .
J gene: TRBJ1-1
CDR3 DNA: TGCGCCAGCAGCTCGTACCGGGACTCCACTGAAGCTTTCTTT
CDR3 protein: CASSSYRDSTEAFF

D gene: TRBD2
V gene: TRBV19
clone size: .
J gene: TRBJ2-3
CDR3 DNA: TGTGCCAGTGCCTCGAGGCTAGCGGGAGGGGATACGCAGTATTTT
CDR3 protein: CASASRLAGGDTQYF

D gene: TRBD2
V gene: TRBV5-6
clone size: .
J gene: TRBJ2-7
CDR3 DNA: TGTGCCAGCAGCTTCATGGGGGGGAGGGGTTTTTACGGCGAGCAGTACTTC
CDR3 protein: CASSFMGGRGFYGEQYF

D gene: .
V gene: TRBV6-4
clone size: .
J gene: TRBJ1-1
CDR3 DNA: TGTGCCAGCAGATCGACAGCGAACACTGAAGCTTTCTTT
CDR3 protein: CASRSTANTEAFF

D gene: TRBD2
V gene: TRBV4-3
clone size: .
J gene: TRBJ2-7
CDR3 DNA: TGCGCCAGCAGCCAGAGTCTAGCGGGAGGGCCGTACGAGCAGTACTTC
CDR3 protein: CASSQSLAGGPYEQYF

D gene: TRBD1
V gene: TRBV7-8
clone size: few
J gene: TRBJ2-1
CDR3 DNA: TGTGCCAGCAGCCCTCGCCGGGACAGGGGAACAAATGAGCAGTTCTTC
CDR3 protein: CASSPRRDRGTNEQFF

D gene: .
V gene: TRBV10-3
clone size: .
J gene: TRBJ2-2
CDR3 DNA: TGTGCCATCAGTGGGGGCTTGTACACCGGGGAGCTGTTTTTT
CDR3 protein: CAISGGLYTGELFF

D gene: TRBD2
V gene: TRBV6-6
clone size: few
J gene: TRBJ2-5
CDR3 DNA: TGTGCCAGCACGGCGGGAGAAGGAGGAGAGACCCAGTACTTC
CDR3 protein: CASTAGEGGETQYF

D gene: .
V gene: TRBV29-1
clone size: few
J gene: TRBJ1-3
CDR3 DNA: TGCAGCGTTTCGGTTGGAAACACCATATATTTT
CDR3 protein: CSVSVGNTIYF

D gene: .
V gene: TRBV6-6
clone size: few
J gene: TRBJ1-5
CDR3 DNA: TGTGCCGGGTCGACTAACCCCGGGAATCAGCCCCAGCATTTT
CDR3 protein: CAGSTNPGNQPQHF

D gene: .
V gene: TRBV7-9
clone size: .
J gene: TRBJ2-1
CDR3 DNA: TGTGCCTTAGAGGAGGGAAGCGGACTCAATGAGCAGTTCTTC
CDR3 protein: CALEEGSGLNEQFF

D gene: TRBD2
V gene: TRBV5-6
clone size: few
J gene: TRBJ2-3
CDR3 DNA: TGTGCCAGCAGCAGGACTAGCGGCACAGATACGCAGTATTTT
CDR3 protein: CASSRTSGTDTQYF

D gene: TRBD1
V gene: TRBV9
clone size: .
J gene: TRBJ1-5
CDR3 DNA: TGTGCCAGCAGCGTAGGGACAGGGGGCAGTCAGCCCCAGCATTTT
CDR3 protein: CASSVGTGGSQPQHF

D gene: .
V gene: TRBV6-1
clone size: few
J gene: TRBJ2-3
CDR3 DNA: TGTGCCAGCAGTGAAGGGCCCGGCACAGATACGCAGTATTTT
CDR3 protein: CASSEGPGTDTQYF

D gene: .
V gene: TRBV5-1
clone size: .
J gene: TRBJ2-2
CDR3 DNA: TGCGCCAGCAGCTTGCAGCGCCCGAACACCGGGGAGCTGTTTTTT
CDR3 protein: CASSLQRPNTGELFF

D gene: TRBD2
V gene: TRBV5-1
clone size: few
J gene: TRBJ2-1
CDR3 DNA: TGCGCCAGCAGCTTGGCCTGGGCTAGCGGGGGCTATGAGCAGTTCTTC
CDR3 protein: CASSLAWASGGYEQFF

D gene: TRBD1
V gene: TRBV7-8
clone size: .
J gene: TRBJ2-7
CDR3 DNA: TGTGCCAGCAGCCGAGGACAGGGGGCAGACGAGCAGTACTTC
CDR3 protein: CASSRGQGADEQYF

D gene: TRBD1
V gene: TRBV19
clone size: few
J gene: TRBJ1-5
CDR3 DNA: TGTGCCAGTAGTAAAACCGGGACAGGGGGCGGTCAGCCCCAGCATTTT
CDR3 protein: CASSKTGTGGGQPQHF

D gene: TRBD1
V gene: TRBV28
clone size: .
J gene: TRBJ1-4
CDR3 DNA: TGTGCCAGCAGGACCGACAGGGGGCGAGTTGAAAAACTGTTTTTT
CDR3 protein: CASRTDRGRVEKLFF

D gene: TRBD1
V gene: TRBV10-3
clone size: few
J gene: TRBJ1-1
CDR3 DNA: TGTGCCATCAGTGAACCAGGGGGGCCTGAAGCTTTCTTT
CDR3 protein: CAISEPGGPEAFF

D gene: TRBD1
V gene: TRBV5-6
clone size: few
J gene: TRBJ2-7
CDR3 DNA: TGTGCCAGCAGCAGCCGGAGGACAGGGGGCTACGAGCAGTACTTC
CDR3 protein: CASSSRRTGGYEQYF

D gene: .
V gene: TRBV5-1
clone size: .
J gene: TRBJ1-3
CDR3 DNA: TGCGCCAGCAGCTTGGGAGGAGGATCGTGGGGAAACACCATATATTTT
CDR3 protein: CASSLGGGSWGNTIYF

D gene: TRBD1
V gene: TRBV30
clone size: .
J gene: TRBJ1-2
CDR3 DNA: TGTGCCTGGAGTGTACTGAGACAGGGGCTAGGACGCTACACCTTC
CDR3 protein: CAWSVLRQGLGRYTF

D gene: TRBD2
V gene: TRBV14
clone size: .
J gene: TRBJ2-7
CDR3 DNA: TGTGCCAGCAGCCAAGATCGGCTAGCGGGAGGGCCTTCGTCTTACGAGCAGTACTTC
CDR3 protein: CASSQDRLAGGPSSYEQYF

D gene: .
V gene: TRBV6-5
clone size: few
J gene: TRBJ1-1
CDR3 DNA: TGTGCCAGCAGATCCTTAGAAGGGGGTTGGACTGAAGCTTTCTTT
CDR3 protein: CASRSLEGGWTEAFF

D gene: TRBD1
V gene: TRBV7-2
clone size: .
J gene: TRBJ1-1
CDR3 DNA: TGTGCCAGCAGCTTTGACAGGGGCATCGAGAATGAAGCTTTCTTT
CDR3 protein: CASSFDRGIENEAFF

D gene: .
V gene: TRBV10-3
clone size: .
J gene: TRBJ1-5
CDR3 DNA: TGTGCCATCGGGGCGCCTAGTCAGCCCCAGCATTTT
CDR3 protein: CAIGAPSQPQHF

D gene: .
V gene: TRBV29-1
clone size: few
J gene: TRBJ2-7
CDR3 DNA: TGCAGCGTTGCAGGGTATGGGAACTACGAGCAGTACTTC
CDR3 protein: CSVAGYGNYEQYF

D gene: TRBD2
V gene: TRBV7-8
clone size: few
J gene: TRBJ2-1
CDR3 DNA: TGTGCCAGCAGCCCGCGAACTAGCGGGAGGCCGGGTGAGCAGTTCTTC
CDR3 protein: CASSPRTSGRPGEQFF

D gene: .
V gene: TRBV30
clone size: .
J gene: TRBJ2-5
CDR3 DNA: TGTGCCTGGACCTCTAGCCCTTCAGGAGAGCAGTACTTC
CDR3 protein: CAWTSSPSGEQYF

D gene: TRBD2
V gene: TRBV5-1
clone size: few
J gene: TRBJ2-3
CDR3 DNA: TGCGCCAGCAGCCCCGAACCCCCCCGGACTAGCGGTCCTAGCACAGATACGCAGTATTTT
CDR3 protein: CASSPEPPRTSGPSTDTQYF

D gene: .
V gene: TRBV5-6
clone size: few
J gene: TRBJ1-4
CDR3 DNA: TGTGCCAGCAGCTTACGGACACCTGCAACTAATGAAAAACTGTTTTTT
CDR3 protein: CASSLRTPATNEKLFF